A selection of T cell receptor beta chains follows, all from one sample in a study of T cells in Graves' hyperthyroidism and ophthalmopathy. TCRdb re-derived calls from the multiplex PCR reads in MiXCR, one entry per CDR3 protein. The table records 550,000 to 600,000 distinct CDR3 sequences, just over 45% of them present only once. Source material: peripheral blood or thyroid tissue (not recorded which). The receptors stem from an adult woman with Graves' disease, either hyperthyroidism or ophthalmopathy (not recorded which). Each CDR3 is given with its conserved first and last residue. Each record gives: D gene, clone size, J gene, V gene, CDR3 DNA, CDR3 protein. The D gene is left open where the match is weak. Clone size is given for some rows only: seen once, a few or many times, or a class if the clone is expanded.

d_gene: .; abundance: many; j_gene: TRBJ1-2; v_gene: TRBV2; CDR3nt: TGTGCCAGCACTACAAAGGCCCTTCCCTCTGGCTACACCTTC; CDR3aa: CASTTKALPSGYTF
d_gene: TRBD2; abundance: .; j_gene: TRBJ2-6; v_gene: TRBV11-2; CDR3nt: TGTGCCAGCAGCCTCCGACTAGCCGGGGCCAACGTCCTGACTTTC; CDR3aa: CASSLRLAGANVLTF
d_gene: .; abundance: many; j_gene: TRBJ1-4; v_gene: TRBV12-3/TRBV12-4; CDR3nt: TGTGCCAGCAGGTTAGGGGTGGAAAAACTGTTTTTT; CDR3aa: CASRLGVEKLFF
d_gene: .; abundance: .; j_gene: TRBJ2-3; v_gene: TRBV10-3; CDR3nt: TGTGCCATCAGTGAAAATCCCGGGACTCCAAGGGGGGATACGCAGTATTTT; CDR3aa: CAISENPGTPRGDTQYF
d_gene: .; abundance: .; j_gene: TRBJ1-2; v_gene: TRBV10-3; CDR3nt: TGTGCCATCAATTGGGGAGGCGGGACACCCTATGGCTACACCTTC; CDR3aa: CAINWGGGTPYGYTF
d_gene: .; abundance: many; j_gene: TRBJ2-2; v_gene: TRBV20-1; CDR3nt: TGCAGTGCTAGGCACTCTCCCAGGGATGCAGGGGAGCTGTTTTTT; CDR3aa: CSARHSPRDAGELFF
d_gene: TRBD2; abundance: .; j_gene: TRBJ2-7; v_gene: TRBV7-2; CDR3nt: TGTGCCAGCAGCCTAGCGGGAGGGCCGGGTTTC; CDR3aa: CASSLAGGPGF
d_gene: TRBD1; abundance: .; j_gene: TRBJ1-4; v_gene: TRBV5-1; CDR3nt: TGCGCCAGCAGCCGTGGGACAGCAGCAACTAATGAAAAACTGTTTTTT; CDR3aa: CASSRGTAATNEKLFF
d_gene: .; abundance: .; j_gene: TRBJ1-1; v_gene: TRBV20-1; CDR3nt: TGCAGTGCTAGAAAGGAAGGACACCCTTGGGACACTGAAGCATTCTTT; CDR3aa: CSARKEGHPWDTEAFF
d_gene: .; abundance: many; j_gene: TRBJ1-1; v_gene: TRBV6-1; CDR3nt: TGTGCCAGCAGTGAAGCAGGGGGCACTGAAGCTTTCTTT; CDR3aa: CASSEAGGTEAFF
d_gene: .; abundance: few; j_gene: TRBJ2-1; v_gene: TRBV24-1; CDR3nt: TGTGCCACCAGTGATTTCAGGACAAACTCCTACAATGAGCAGTTCTTC; CDR3aa: CATSDFRTNSYNEQFF
d_gene: .; abundance: .; j_gene: TRBJ1-2; v_gene: TRBV7-9; CDR3nt: TGCGCCAGCAGCTCTAGAGGCGCGAACTATGGCTACACCTTC; CDR3aa: CASSSRGANYGYTF
d_gene: TRBD2; abundance: many; j_gene: TRBJ2-7; v_gene: TRBV7-2; CDR3nt: TGTGCCAGCAGCCGGCCTGGCGGGAGGTTCTACGAGCAGTACTTC; CDR3aa: CASSRPGGRFYEQYF
d_gene: .; abundance: .; j_gene: TRBJ1-5; v_gene: TRBV29-1; CDR3nt: TGCAGCGTTGGCAGGGGAAGCAATCAGCCCCAGCATTTT; CDR3aa: CSVGRGSNQPQHF
d_gene: .; abundance: few; j_gene: TRBJ2-6; v_gene: TRBV19; CDR3nt: TGTGCCAGTAGTATATGGGGGTACTCTGGGGCCAACGTCCTGACTTTC; CDR3aa: CASSIWGYSGANVLTF